The clone carrying this T cell receptor (beta chain) has just one count. Seattle's cohort entered during active infection and was followed longitudinally. This specimen belongs to a study of blood T cell repertoires in COVID-19. Study at large: T cells, B-cell-depleted T cells, or PBMCs supplied cDNA or gDNA.

Authors' analysis steps: Estimation of nucleated cell counts relied on the amplification of reference gene primers. Repertoires were generated with immunoSEQ multiplex PCR, while TCRdb's copy carries only in-frame clones and drops some. V, J and clone size were drawn from that table, and D and trimming were deduced from the DNA. The sample has tens of thousands of clones; approximately 92% are singletons. The sample consisted of peripheral blood. The source of this sequence is a man aged 50-59 years with COVID-19, enrolled during active disease.

CDR3 amino acids: CASSSGQSGLGNYGYTF. The DNA of the CDR3 is TGTGCCAGCAGCAGCGGACAGTCCGGGTTAGGGAACTATGGCTACACCTTC. The J gene is TRBJ1-2, the V gene TRBV11-2, with a possible D match to TRBD1 (6 bases). The CDR3 length is 17 residues. Germline-derived CDR1 and CDR2 are SGHAT and FQNNGV. Trimming removed 5 bases from V and 2 bases from J, with 21 bases in between. The complete variable domain, with remaining parts taken from reference TRBV11-2 and TRBJ1-2, reads EAGVAQSPRYKIIEKRQSVAFWCNPISGHATLYWYQQILGQGPKLLIQFQNNGVVDDSQLPKDRFSAERLKGVDSTLKIQPAKLEDSAVYLCASSSGQSGLGNYGYTFGSGTRLTVV.